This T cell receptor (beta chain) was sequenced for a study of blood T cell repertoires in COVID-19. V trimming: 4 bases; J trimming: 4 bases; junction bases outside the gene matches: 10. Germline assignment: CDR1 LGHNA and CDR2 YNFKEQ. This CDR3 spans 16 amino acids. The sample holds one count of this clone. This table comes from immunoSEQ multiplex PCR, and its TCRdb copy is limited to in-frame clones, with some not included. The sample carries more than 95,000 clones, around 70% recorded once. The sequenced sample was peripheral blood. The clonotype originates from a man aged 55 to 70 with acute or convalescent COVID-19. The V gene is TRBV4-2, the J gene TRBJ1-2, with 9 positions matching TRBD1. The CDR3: CASSPHLTGGVYGYTF. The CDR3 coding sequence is TGTGCCAGCAGCCCCCACCTCACAGGGGGCGTCTATGGCTACACCTTC.